This TCR beta chain was identified in a study of T cell changes during pregnancy in multiple sclerosis. Germline assignment: CDR1 SEHNR and CDR2 FQNEAQ (reference sequence). The CDR3 length is 16 residues. Losses at the gene ends were 1 base for V and 4 bases for J; bases not matched to a gene: 4. Assay: immunoSEQ multiplex PCR; the TCRdb copy retains only in-frame clones and omits some. The top ten clones hold roughly 1.5% of a sample with about 68,000 clones, 90% of them seen once. This sequence was found in a female donor with multiple sclerosis, enrolled in a pregnancy study. V gene TRBV7-9 combines with J gene TRBJ2-2, with 9 bases that match TRBD1. The specimen was peripheral blood, collected in the third trimester of pregnancy. CDR3 protein: CASSLGDRDVTGELFF. CDR3 nucleotides: TGTGCCAGCAGCTTAGGGGACAGGGATGTCACCGGGGAGCTGTTTTTT.